This T cell receptor beta chain is from a study of T cells in Graves' hyperthyroidism and ophthalmopathy. Germline assignment: CDR1 SEHNR and CDR2 FQNEAQ (reference sequence). V lost 5 bases and J lost 7, with 12 bases in between. The CDR3 is 13 residues long. This clonotype was counted at least ten times. TCR beta CDR3 region amplification was performed from RNA transcripts. The study used the HTBI primer set for a first-round RT-PCR of the TCR CDR3. TCRdb reanalysed the multiplex PCR reads using MiXCR and keeps one entry per CDR3 protein. The sample yields about 740,000 distinct CDR3 sequences, around 13% seen once.

The rearrangement joins TRBV7-9 to TRBJ2-1; D possibly uses TRBD1 or TRBD2 (5 bases each). Source material: blood. The sequence was collected from a woman between 18 and 29 years old with Graves' hyperthyroidism. The CDR3 sequence is CASSPFWGNEQFF. The CDR3 nucleotides are TGTGCCAGCAGCCCCTTTTGGGGGAATGAGCAGTTCTTC.